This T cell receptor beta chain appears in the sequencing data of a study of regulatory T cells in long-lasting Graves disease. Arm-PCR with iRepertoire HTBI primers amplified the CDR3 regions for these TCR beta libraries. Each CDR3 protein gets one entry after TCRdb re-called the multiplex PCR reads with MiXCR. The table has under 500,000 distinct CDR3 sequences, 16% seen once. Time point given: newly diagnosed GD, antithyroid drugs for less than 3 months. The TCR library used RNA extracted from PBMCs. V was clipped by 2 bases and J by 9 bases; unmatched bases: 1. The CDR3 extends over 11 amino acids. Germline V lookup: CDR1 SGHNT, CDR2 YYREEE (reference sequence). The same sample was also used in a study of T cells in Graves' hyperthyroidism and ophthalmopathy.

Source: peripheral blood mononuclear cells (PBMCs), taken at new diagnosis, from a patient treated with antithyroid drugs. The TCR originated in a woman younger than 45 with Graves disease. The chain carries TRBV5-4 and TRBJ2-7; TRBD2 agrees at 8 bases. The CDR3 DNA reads TGTGCCAGCAGCTTTAGCGGGATGCAGTACTTC. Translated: CASSFSGMQYF.